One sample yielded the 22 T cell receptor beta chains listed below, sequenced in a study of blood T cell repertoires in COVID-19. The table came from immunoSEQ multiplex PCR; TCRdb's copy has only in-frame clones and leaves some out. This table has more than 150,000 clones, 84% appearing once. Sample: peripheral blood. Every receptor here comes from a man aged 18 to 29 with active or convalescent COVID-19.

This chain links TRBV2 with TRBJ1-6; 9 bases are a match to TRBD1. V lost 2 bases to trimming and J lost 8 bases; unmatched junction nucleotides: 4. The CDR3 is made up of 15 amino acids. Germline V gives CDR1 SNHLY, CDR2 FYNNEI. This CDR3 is CASSEIRTGDSPLHF. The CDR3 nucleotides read TGTGCCAGCAGTGAAATTAGGACAGGGGATTCACCCCTCCACTTT.

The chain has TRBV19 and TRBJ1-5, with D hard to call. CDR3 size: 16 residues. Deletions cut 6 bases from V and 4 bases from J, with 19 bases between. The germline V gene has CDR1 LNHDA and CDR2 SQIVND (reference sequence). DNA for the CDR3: TGTGCCAGTAGGAACCCCTCCTCCAGGTCAAATCAGCCCCAGCATTTT. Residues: CASRNPSSRSNQPQHF.

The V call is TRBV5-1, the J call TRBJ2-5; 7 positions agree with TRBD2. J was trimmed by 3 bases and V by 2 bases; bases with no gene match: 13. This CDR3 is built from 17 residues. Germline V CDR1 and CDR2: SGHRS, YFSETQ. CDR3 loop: CASSFTVSGTGKETQYF. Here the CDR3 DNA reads TGCGCCAGCAGCTTTACCGTCAGCGGGACGGGGAAAGAGACCCAGTACTTC.

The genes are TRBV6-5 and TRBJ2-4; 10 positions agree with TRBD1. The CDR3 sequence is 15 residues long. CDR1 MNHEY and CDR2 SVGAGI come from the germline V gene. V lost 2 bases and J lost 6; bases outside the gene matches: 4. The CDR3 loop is CASSYLRDRGNIQYF. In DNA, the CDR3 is TGTGCCAGCAGTTACCTGCGGGACAGGGGAAACATTCAGTACTTC.

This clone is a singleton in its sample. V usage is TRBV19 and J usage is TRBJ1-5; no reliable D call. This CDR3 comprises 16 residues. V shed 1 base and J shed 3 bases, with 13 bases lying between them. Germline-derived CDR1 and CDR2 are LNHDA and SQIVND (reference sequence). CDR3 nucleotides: TGTGCCAGTAGTATAGCTCGACTAGGACCCAATCAGCCCCAGCATTTT. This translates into CASSIARLGPNQPQHF.

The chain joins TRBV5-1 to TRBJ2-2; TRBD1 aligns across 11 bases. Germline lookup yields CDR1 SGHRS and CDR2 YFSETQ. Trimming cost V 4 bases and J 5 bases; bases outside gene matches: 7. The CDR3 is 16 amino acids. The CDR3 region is CASSTGQGAGTGELFF. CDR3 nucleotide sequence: TGCGCCAGCAGCACCGGACAGGGGGCAGGAACCGGGGAGCTGTTTTTT.

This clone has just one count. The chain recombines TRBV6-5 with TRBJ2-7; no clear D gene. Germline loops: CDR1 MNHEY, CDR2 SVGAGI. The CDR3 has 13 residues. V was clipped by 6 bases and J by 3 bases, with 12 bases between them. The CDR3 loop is CASSAQLVYEQYF. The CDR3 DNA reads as TGTGCCAGCAGCGCCCAACTGGTCTACGAGCAGTACTTC.

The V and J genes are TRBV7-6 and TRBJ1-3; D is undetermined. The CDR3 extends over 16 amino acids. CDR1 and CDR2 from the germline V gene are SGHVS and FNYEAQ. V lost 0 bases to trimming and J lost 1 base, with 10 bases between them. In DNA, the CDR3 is TGTGCCAGCAGCTTAGCCCAACCGCGTTCTGGAAACACCATATATTTT. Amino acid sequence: CASSLAQPRSGNTIYF.

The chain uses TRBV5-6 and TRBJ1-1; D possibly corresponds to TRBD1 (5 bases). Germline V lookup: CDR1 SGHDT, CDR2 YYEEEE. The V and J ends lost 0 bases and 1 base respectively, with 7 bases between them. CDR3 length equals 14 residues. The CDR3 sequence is CASSLVTGNTEAFF. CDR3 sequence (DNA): TGTGCCAGCAGCTTGGTAACAGGGAACACTGAAGCTTTCTTT. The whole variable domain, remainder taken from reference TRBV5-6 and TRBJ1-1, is DAGVTQSPTHLIKTRGQQVTLRCSPKSGHDTVSWYQQALGQGPQFIFQYYEEEERQRGNFPDRFSGHQFPNYSSELNVNALLLGDSALYLCASSLVTGNTEAFFGQGTRLTVV.

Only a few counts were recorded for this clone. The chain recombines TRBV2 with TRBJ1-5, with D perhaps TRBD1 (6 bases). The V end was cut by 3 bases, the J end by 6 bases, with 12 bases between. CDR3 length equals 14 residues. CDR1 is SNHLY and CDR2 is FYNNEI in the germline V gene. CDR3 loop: CASSDNREGQPQHF. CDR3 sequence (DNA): TGTGCCAGCAGTGATAACAGGGAGGGTCAGCCCCAGCATTTT.

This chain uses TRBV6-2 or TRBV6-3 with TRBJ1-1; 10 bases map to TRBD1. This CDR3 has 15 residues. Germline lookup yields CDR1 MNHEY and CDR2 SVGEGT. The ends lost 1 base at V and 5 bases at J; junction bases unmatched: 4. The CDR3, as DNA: TGTGCCAGCAGTTACTTCGGGACAGGGGTGACTGAAGCTTTCTTT. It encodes CASSYFGTGVTEAFF.

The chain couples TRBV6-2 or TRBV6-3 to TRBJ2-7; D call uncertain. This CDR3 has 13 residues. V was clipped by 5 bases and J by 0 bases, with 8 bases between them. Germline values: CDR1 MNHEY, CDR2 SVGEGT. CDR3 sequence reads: CASSLEFSYEQYF. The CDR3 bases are TGTGCCAGCAGTCTAGAGTTCTCCTACGAGCAGTACTTC.

The DNA for the CDR3 is TGCGCCAGCAGCGTCGGGGACTCGGTGGGTGGCTACACCTTC. Protein product: CASSVGDSVGGYTF. The chain links TRBV5-1 to TRBJ1-2; maybe TRBD1 (5 bases). CDR3 length equals 14 residues. Germline V gives CDR1 SGHRS, CDR2 YFSETQ. Trimming pared 4 bases from V and 7 bases from J, leaving 17 bases between. Together with reference TRBV5-1 and TRBJ1-2, the CDR3 gives the full variable domain: KAGVTQTPRYLIKTRGQQVTLSCSPISGHRSVSWYQQTPGQGLQFLFEYFSETQRNKGNFPGRFSGRQFSNSRSEMNVSTLELGDSALYLCASSVGDSVGGYTFGSGTRLTVV.

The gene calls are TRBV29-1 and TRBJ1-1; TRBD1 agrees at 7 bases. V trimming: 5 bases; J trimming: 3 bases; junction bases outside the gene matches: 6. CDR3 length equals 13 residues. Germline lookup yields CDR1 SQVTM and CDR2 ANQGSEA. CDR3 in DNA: TGCAGCGTTCCAGGGACAGTATACACTGAAGCTTTCTTT. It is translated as CSVPGTVYTEAFF.

CDR3 region: CASSLPRGGGPDTQYF. CDR3 sequence (DNA): TGTGCCAGCAGCTTGCCTCGGGGGGGAGGCCCAGATACGCAGTATTTT. V is TRBV5-4 and J is TRBJ2-3, with TRBD2 identical over 8 bases. With V trimmed by 1 base and J by 4 bases, 8 bases remained unmatched. This CDR3 region has 16 residues. Germline V gives CDR1 SGHNT, CDR2 YYREEE (reference sequence).

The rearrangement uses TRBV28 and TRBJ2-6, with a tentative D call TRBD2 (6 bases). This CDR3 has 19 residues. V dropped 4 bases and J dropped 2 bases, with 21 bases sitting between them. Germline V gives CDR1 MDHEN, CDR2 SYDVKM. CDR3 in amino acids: CASSSAGLSRSAGANVLTF. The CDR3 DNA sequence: TGTGCCAGCAGTTCCGCGGGACTCTCAAGGTCGGCTGGGGCCAACGTCCTGACTTTC.

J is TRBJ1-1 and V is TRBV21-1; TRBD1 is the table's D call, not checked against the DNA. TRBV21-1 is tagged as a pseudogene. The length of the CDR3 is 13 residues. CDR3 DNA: TGTGCCAGCAGCGCACAGGAGAACACTGAAGCTTTCTTT. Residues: CASSAQENTEAFF.

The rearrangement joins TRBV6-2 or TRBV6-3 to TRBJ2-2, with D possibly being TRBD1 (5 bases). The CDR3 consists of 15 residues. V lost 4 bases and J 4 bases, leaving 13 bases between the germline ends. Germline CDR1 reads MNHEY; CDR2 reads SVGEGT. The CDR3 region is CASSSGFYGTGELFF. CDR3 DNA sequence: TGTGCCAGCAGTTCAGGGTTCTATGGCACCGGGGAGCTGTTTTTT.

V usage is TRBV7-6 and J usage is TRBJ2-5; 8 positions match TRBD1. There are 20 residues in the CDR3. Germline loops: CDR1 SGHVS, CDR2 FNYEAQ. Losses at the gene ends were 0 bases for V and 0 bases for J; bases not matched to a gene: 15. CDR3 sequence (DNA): TGTGCCAGCAGCTTAGCATACCGGGACAGGATCATTCAGGACCAAGAGACCCAGTACTTC. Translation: CASSLAYRDRIIQDQETQYF. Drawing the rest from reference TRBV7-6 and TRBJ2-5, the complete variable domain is GAGVSQSPRYKVTKRGQDVALRCDPISGHVSLYWYRQALGQGPEFLTYFNYEAQQDKSGLPNDRFSAERPEGSISTLTIQRTEQRDSAMYRCASSLAYRDRIIQDQETQYFGPGTRLLVL.

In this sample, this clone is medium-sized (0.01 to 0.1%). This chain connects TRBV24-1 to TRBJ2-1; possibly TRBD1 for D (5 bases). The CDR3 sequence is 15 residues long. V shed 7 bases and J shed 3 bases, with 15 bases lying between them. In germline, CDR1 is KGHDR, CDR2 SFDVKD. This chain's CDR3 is CATSGAGIGYNEQFF. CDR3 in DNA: TGTGCCACCAGCGGAGCAGGGATCGGCTACAATGAGCAGTTCTTC.

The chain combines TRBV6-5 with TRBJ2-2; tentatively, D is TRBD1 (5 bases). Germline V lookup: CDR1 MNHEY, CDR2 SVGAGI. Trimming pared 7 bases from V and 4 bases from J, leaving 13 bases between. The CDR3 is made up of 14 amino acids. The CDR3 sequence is CASTTHQGTGELFF. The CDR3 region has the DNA TGTGCCAGCACTACACACCAGGGCACCGGGGAGCTGTTTTTT.

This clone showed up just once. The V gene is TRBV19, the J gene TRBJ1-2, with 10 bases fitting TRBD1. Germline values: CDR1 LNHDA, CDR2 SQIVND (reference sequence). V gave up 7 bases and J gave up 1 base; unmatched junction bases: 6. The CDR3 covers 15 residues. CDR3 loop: CASTIGTGVNYGYTF. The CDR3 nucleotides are TGTGCCAGTACCATTGGGACAGGGGTTAACTATGGCTACACCTTC.